The text below deals with one T cell receptor (beta chain). This entry is derived from a study of shared T cell receptors in the human thymus. The CDR3 runs to 17 residues. V was pared by 4 bases and J by 5 bases, with 23 bases between. Germline lookup yields CDR1 MNHEY and CDR2 SMNVEV (reference sequence). Libraries were prepared by immunoSEQ multiplex PCR; TCRdb keeps only in-frame clonotypes and omits some of them. The top ten clones hold 0.01% of a sample with roughly 700,000 clones, approximately 87% of them seen once. The same specimen was also included in a second study, on human thymus T cells. That investigation notes: Donation was from healthy Finnish infants who were having corrective surgery that addressed congenital heart defects. Corrective heart surgery yielded the resections from which the thymus tissue came. Gene usage for V and J segments appeared biased in thymic and blood repertoires. Thymic repertoires from unrelated individuals overlapped highly, related research reported.

The receptor comes from a boy under two years old with a congenital heart defect. Specimen: thymocytes. The chain joins TRBV27 to TRBJ2-5; TRBD2 might be the D (6 bases). The CDR3 here is CASSSMGRDFLRETQYF. The CDR3 nucleotides are TGTGCCAGCAGTTCTATGGGACGGGACTTCCTACGGGAGACCCAGTACTTC.